These 28 T cell receptor beta chains were all obtained from the same sample, sequenced in a study of identical twins. Using its own MiXCR run on the 5' RACE reads, TCRdb lists one record per CDR3 protein. The sample lists 310,000 or so distinct CDR3 sequences, 8% to 9% seen once, with around 2.1% in the top ten. This sample also appeared in a second study, on yellow fever vaccine responses in identical twins.

Sequencing was done on a sample of memory (CD45RO+) T cells sorted from blood. These TCRs come from a woman between 18 and 30 years old in good health.

This clonotype occurred many times. V and J are TRBV29-1 and TRBJ1-5; D is uncertain. Germline CDR1 SQVTM, CDR2 ANQGSEA. The V and J ends lost 5 bases and 2 bases respectively, with 7 bases between them. This CDR3 region has 12 residues. Here the CDR3 reads CSVQGGNQPQHF. The CDR3, as DNA: TGCAGCGTTCAAGGAGGCAATCAGCCCCAGCATTTT.

This clonotype has more than one count but fewer than ten. The chain is built from TRBV3-1 and TRBJ2-1; D remains unclear. Trimming removed 0 bases at V and 6 bases at J, with 15 bases between. The CDR3 runs 16 residues. Germline values: CDR1 LGHDT, CDR2 YNNKEL (reference sequence). The CDR3 protein is CASSQDVAGVGNEQFF. In DNA, the CDR3 is TGTGCCAGCAGCCAAGATGTGGCAGGAGTAGGCAATGAGCAGTTCTTC.

This clonotype turned up a few times. The chain recombines TRBV28 with TRBJ1-2; TRBD1 matches 7 bases. The ends lost 5 bases at V and 2 bases at J; junction bases unmatched: 11. CDR3 size: 16 residues. The V gene's germline CDR1 is MDHEN and CDR2 SYDVKM. The CDR3 DNA reads as TGTGCCAGCAGTCCCTGGACAGGAAGAACCAACTATGGCTACACCTTC. Protein: CASSPWTGRTNYGYTF.

This clonotype was detected a few times. The chain recombines TRBV20-1 with TRBJ1-2; 7 nucleotides line up with TRBD1. From germline, CDR1 is DFQATT and CDR2 SNEGSKA (reference sequence). V lost 5 bases, J lost 7 bases, and 7 bases stayed unmatched. The CDR3 length is 12 residues. DNA of the CDR3: TGCAGTGCTCCAGACAGGGTTTCTGGCTACACCTTC. Amino acid sequence: CSAPDRVSGYTF.

This clonotype has at least ten counts. The chain employs TRBV12-3 or TRBV12-4 and TRBJ2-3; 12 bases agree with TRBD2. This CDR3 is 15 amino acids long. V shed 6 bases and J 3 bases; nucleotides not matched to a gene: 4. CDR3 coding DNA: TGTGCCAGCAGCCGACTAGCGGGGGAGACAGATACGCAGTATTTT. Protein: CASSRLAGETDTQYF.

This clonotype has a count of ten or more. The J gene is TRBJ1-2, the V gene TRBV12-3 or TRBV12-4; 7 bases align to TRBD1. The CDR3 has 14 residues. V trimming: 7 bases; J trimming: 0 bases; junction bases outside the gene matches: 5. The DNA of the CDR3 is TGTGCCAGCAAACAGGGGTACTCTAACTATGGCTACACCTTC. Protein sequence: CASKQGYSNYGYTF.

Only a few counts were recorded for this clonotype. This chain connects TRBV27 to TRBJ2-5, with 7 bases identical to TRBD2. With V trimmed by 6 bases and J by 7 bases, 8 bases remained unmatched. Germline V gene sequence: CDR1 MNHEY, CDR2 SMNVEV (reference sequence). The length of the CDR3 is 13 residues. In DNA form, the CDR3 reads TGTGCCAGCAGCTCGACTAGCTTCGCGACCCAGTACTTC. It is translated as CASSSTSFATQYF.

The chain joins TRBV2 to TRBJ2-5, with 10 bases lining up with TRBD1. V dropped 7 bases and J dropped 2; count of bases not matched to a gene: 4. Germline V gene data show CDR1 as SNHLY and CDR2 as FYNNEI. This CDR3 region has 14 residues. CDR3 in amino acids: CASKRGQGQETQYF. The CDR3 coding sequence is TGTGCCAGCAAAAGGGGACAGGGGCAAGAGACCCAGTACTTC.

V is TRBV11-2 and J is TRBJ2-5, with D possibly TRBD2 on 6 matching bases. Germline-derived CDR1 and CDR2 are SGHAT and FQNNGV. The CDR3 has 15 residues. The V and J ends lost 4 bases and 5 bases respectively, with 17 bases between them. This CDR3 is CASSSSGLRTETQYF. The CDR3 DNA reads TGTGCCAGCAGCTCATCGGGACTCCGGACGGAGACCCAGTACTTC.

This clonotype appeared a few times. This chain links TRBV10-3 with TRBJ2-7; 12 bases agree with TRBD1. The germline V gene encodes CDR1 ENHRY and CDR2 SYGVKD. This CDR3 region has 15 residues. J gave up 7 bases and V 2 bases, and 6 bases lay outside the gene matches. Here the CDR3 reads CAISEMGQGAKEQYV. The CDR3 nucleotides are TGTGCCATCAGTGAGATGGGACAGGGGGCGAAAGAGCAGTACGTC.

This clonotype was seen a handful of times. The chain employs TRBV4-1 and TRBJ2-1; 9 nucleotides agree with TRBD2. Trimming cost V 6 bases and J 4 bases; bases outside gene matches: 10. The CDR3 extends over 16 amino acids. Germline loops: CDR1 MGHRA, CDR2 YSYEKL. CDR3 nucleotides: TGCGCCAGCAGGACAGTAGGAGCGGGAGGTTACAATGAGCAGTTCTTC. Its translation: CASRTVGAGGYNEQFF.

The gene calls are TRBV27 and TRBJ2-1; the match to TRBD2 covers 9 bases. After removal of 7 bases from V and 4 bases from J, the junction contained 11 bases not matched to a gene. Germline lookup yields CDR1 MNHEY and CDR2 SMNVEV (reference sequence). CDR3 length equals 16 residues. CDR3 sequence reads: CASTSTGTSMYNEQFF. The CDR3 DNA is TGTGCCAGCACCAGTACCGGGACTAGCATGTACAATGAGCAGTTCTTC.

V usage is TRBV27 and J usage is TRBJ2-1, with 7 nucleotides matching TRBD1. Germline lookup yields CDR1 MNHEY and CDR2 SMNVEV (reference sequence). The CDR3 covers 13 residues. V dropped 6 bases and J dropped 6; count of bases not matched to a gene: 5. CDR3 loop: CASSIGDSNEQFF. CDR3 sequence (DNA): TGTGCCAGCAGCATCGGGGACAGCAATGAGCAGTTCTTC.

In this sample, this clonotype turned up many times. This chain links TRBV12-3 or TRBV12-4 with TRBJ2-7; D remains ambiguous. The CDR3 totals 11 residues. The V and J ends lost 8 bases and 7 bases respectively, with 12 bases between them. CDR3 amino acids: CASGYVGEQYF. The CDR3 DNA sequence: TGTGCCAGCGGATATGTGGGGGAGCAGTACTTC.

CDR3 residues: CSAPKGGTSGPVSYNEQFF. In nucleotides, the CDR3 is TGCAGTGCCCCAAAGGGTGGGACTAGCGGGCCTGTCTCCTACAATGAGCAGTTCTTC. The rearrangement links TRBV20-1 to TRBJ2-1, with 12 bases matching TRBD2. CDR3 length equals 19 residues. Germline V gene data show CDR1 as DFQATT and CDR2 as SNEGSKA (reference sequence). Trimming removed 6 bases from V and 0 bases from J; junction bases left unmatched: 15.

Ten or more counts support this clonotype. The V call is TRBV11-1, the J call TRBJ2-1; 7 bases fit TRBD2. The CDR3 spans 14 residues. Unmatched junction bases numbered 10, after V lost 7 bases and J lost 7 bases. Germline V CDR1 and CDR2: SGHAT, FQDESV (reference sequence). The CDR3 DNA reads as TGTGCCAGCACCTCCATGTGGGGAGGGAATGAGCAGTTCTTC. Translated, it gives CASTSMWGGNEQFF.

This clonotype was seen ten or more times. V is TRBV20-1 and J is TRBJ2-7, with 8 bases matching TRBD2. CDR1 DFQATT and CDR2 SNEGSKA come from the germline V gene (reference sequence). This CDR3 contains 17 residues. The junction had 17 bases not matched to a gene; V was cut back by 3 bases and J by 4 bases. CDR3 residues: CSARVGKVAGFEYEQYF. CDR3 nucleotides: TGCAGTGCTAGGGTAGGAAAAGTAGCGGGATTCGAATACGAGCAGTACTTC.

This clonotype was observed a few times. This chain's CDR3 is CASSDSGGALTDTQYF. The CDR3 region has the DNA TGTGCCAGCAGTGACTCGGGGGGGGCCCTCACAGATACGCAGTATTTT. This chain joins TRBV6-4 and TRBJ2-3, with D possibly matching TRBD2 (7 bases). The CDR3 spans 16 residues. V was trimmed by 0 bases and J by 2 bases, leaving 12 bases between them. CDR1 is MRHNA, CDR2 SNTAGT, per germline.

This clonotype was counted only a few times. The V gene is TRBV11-2, the J gene TRBJ1-1; 9 bases agree with TRBD1. Germline V gives CDR1 SGHAT, CDR2 FQNNGV. Germline trimming cut 5 bases from V and 5 bases from J; bases unmatched to any gene: 9. The CDR3 covers 15 residues. CDR3 coding DNA: TGTGCCAGCAGCCCGCGGACAGGGGACAGGACTGAAGCTTTCTTT. This translates into CASSPRTGDRTEAFF.

This clonotype was counted many times. The J gene is TRBJ2-7, the V gene TRBV10-3; weak D call: TRBD1 (6 bases). The CDR3 spans 13 residues. Germline-derived CDR1 and CDR2 are ENHRY and SYGVKD. V lost 8 bases to trimming and J lost 0 bases, with 11 bases between them. CDR3 sequence reads: CAIAQGSSYEQYV. Written as DNA, the CDR3 is TGTGCCATCGCACAGGGAAGCTCCTACGAGCAGTACGTC.

This clonotype was seen many times. The V call is TRBV5-1, the J call TRBJ2-2, with D possibly being TRBD2 (6 bases). The CDR3 loop spans 16 amino acids. V lost 1 base and J lost 0, with 10 bases in between. Germline CDR1 SGHRS, CDR2 YFSETQ. CDR3 residues: CASSLQPSANTGELFF. In DNA, the CDR3 is TGCGCCAGCAGCTTGCAGCCTAGCGCGAACACCGGGGAGCTGTTTTTT.

This chain joins TRBV6-1 and TRBJ1-2; 7 positions match TRBD1. The germline V gene encodes CDR1 MNHNS and CDR2 SASEGT. The trim removed 7 bases at V and 4 bases at J, leaving 6 bases unmatched. The length of the CDR3 is 13 residues. CDR3 DNA sequence: TGTGCCAGCACAGACAGGGAGAGCTATGGCTACACCTTC. Translating it yields CASTDRESYGYTF.

This clonotype has only a few counts. The V and J genes are TRBV7-8 and TRBJ2-3; 7 nucleotides align to TRBD2. Germline lookup yields CDR1 SGHVS and CDR2 FQNEAQ. This CDR3 comprises 19 residues. Trimming took 5 bases from V and 3 from J; bases not matched to a gene: 20. This CDR3 is CASSLRVAGEESLTDTQYF. The CDR3 DNA follows: TGTGCCAGCAGCCTGCGGGTGGCGGGAGAGGAGAGTCTGACAGATACGCAGTATTTT.

The rearrangement joins TRBV7-6 to TRBJ2-1; maybe TRBD1 (5 bases). Trimming shortened V by 5 bases and J by 12 bases, and 14 bases separated the two germline ends. Per the germline V gene, CDR1 is SGHVS and CDR2 is FNYEAQ. CDR3 size: 12 residues. The CDR3 is CASSTPQGLQFF. In DNA form, the CDR3 reads TGTGCCAGCAGCACCCCGCAGGGCTTGCAGTTCTTC.

At least ten counts were recorded for this clonotype. The V call is TRBV6-1, the J call TRBJ1-4, with TRBD1 as a possible D gene (6 bases). Germline CDR1 reads MNHNS; CDR2 reads SASEGT. The CDR3 length is 14 residues. V lost 7 bases and J 7 bases, leaving 16 bases between the germline ends. The CDR3 nucleotides are TGTGCCAGCAAACCACGGGGGCAAGGTGAAAAACTGTTTTTT. Translated: CASKPRGQGEKLFF.

J is TRBJ2-7 and V is TRBV2; D unclear. V was cut by 1 base and J by 7 bases, with 5 bases left in between. The germline V gene encodes CDR1 SNHLY and CDR2 FYNNEI. The CDR3 covers 11 residues. The CDR3 bases are TGTGCCAGCAGTGAAGTGGGTGAGCAGTACTTC. As protein: CASSEVGEQYF.

V is TRBV6-1 and J is TRBJ2-7; 7 bases agree with TRBD1. Germline V lookup: CDR1 MNHNS, CDR2 SASEGT. Trimming removed 6 bases from V and 3 bases from J; junction bases left unmatched: 2. The CDR3 has 12 residues. CDR3 sequence reads: CASRGQVYEQYV. The CDR3 nucleotides read TGTGCCAGCAGAGGACAGGTCTACGAGCAGTACGTC.

The rearrangement joins TRBV11-1 to TRBJ2-6; 8 bases are shared with TRBD2. The CDR3 sequence is 21 residues long. Trimming at V came to 5 bases and at J to 1 base, leaving 19 bases not matched to a gene. Germline V lookup: CDR1 SGHAT, CDR2 FQDESV (reference sequence). CDR3 bases: TGTGCCAGCAGCCTCTACCCCTTTGCGGGGGGAACGCAATCTGGGGCCAACGTCCTGACTTTC. Protein: CASSLYPFAGGTQSGANVLTF.